This T cell receptor (beta chain) was retrieved from a study of shared clonotypes between healthy human individuals. Study-wide results and limits: Naive subsets usually exceeded memory subsets in estimated richness. Rarefaction exposed incomplete sorted-subset sequencing despite large depth.

This clone ranks as medium-sized. Its antigen is still unknown. Each PCR replicate from the sorted subsets contained 200 to 250 ng DNA, which is 30,000 or so T cell genomes. The protocol was immunoSEQ multiplex PCR, while the TCRdb copy is restricted to in-frame clones and leaves out a portion. The sample has around 88,000 clones, about 68% seen once. The healthy adult donors were HIV-negative and reported no recent acute infections or vaccinations. The ends lost 1 base at V and 3 bases at J; junction bases unmatched: 3. The CDR3 extends over 15 amino acids. Germline CDR1 and CDR2: MNHNS and SASEGT. The source material was memory CD8+ T cells sorted from blood. As for subset: CD45RO+ cells pooled with CCR7-negative TemRA cells. The TCR comes from a man aged 30 to 39 in good health. V usage is TRBV6-1 and J usage is TRBJ2-7; 10 bases align to TRBD2. As DNA, the CDR3 is TGTGCCAGCAGTGAAGACTCTAGCGGGAGCTACGAGCAGTACTTC. This gives the protein CASSEDSSGSYEQYF.